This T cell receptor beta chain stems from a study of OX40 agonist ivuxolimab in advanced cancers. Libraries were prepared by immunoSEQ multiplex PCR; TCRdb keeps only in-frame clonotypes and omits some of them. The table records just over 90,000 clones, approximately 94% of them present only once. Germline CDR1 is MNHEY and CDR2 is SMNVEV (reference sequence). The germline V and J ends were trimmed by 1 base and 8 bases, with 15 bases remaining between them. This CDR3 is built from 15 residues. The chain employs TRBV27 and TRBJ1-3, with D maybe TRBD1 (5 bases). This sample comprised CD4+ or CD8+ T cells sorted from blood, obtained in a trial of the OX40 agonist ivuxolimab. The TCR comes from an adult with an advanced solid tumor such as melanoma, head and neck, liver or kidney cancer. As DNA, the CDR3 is TGTGCCAGCAGTTTATTCGGGCAGGGTGGGGACACCATATATTTT. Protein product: CASSLFGQGGDTIYF.